This T cell receptor beta chain emerged from a study of cytomegalovirus exposure and HLA in healthy donors. PCR used 60 Vbeta primers and 13 Jbeta primers. Clones were sequenced by immunoSEQ multiplex PCR, and TCRdb holds only the in-frame ones, with some missing. The data show about 190,000 clones, with 82% seen just once and about 0.84% held by the top ten. The CDR3 loop spans 14 amino acids. Germline CDR1 reads KGHSH; CDR2 reads LQKENI. Unmatched junction bases numbered 1, after V lost 2 bases and J lost 3 bases. All the people who gave samples were healthy bone marrow donors. Broader study findings: Rarity characterized most TCR sequences, yet some public TCRs appeared in many donors. Researchers reportedly found TCR beta sequences accurately predicted most subjects' HLA-A and HLA-B alleles.

Concerning this clone itself: The antigen remains undetermined. Other DNA sequences of this sample code for an identical CDR3.

The clonotype originates from a woman between 18 and 30 years old in good health and CMV-seronegative. The chain combines TRBV18 with TRBJ1-1, with 9 bases identical to TRBD1. The sample taken for sequencing was PBMCs. CDR3 residues: CASSPRDRDTEAFF. The CDR3 region has the DNA TGTGCCAGCTCACCAAGGGACAGGGACACTGAAGCTTTCTTT.